This TCR beta chain was recorded in a study of cytomegalovirus exposure and HLA in healthy donors. Study-level information: According to later analysis, the same platform produced the 100 to 150 validation and about 630 first-cohort repertoires.

The germline gives CDR1 KGHSH, CDR2 LQKENI. The length of the CDR3 is 15 residues. Losses at the gene ends were 3 bases for V and 5 bases for J; bases not matched to a gene: 6. In the case of this clone: Its antigen remains unknown.

The approximately 120-subject validation cohort, separate from the approximately 670-subject first cohort, included the donors. Produced via immunoSEQ multiplex PCR; TCRdb's table is partial and in-frame only. Of more than 150,000 clones in the sample, about four fifths were seen once. Whole-study findings and limits: Testing in vitro showed three CMV-associated chains specific for CMV antigens. Reports described diagnosis of cytomegalovirus status by the classifier as highly specific and sensitive.

This receptor was obtained from a woman under 30 in good health and CMV-seropositive. The sample consisted of PBMCs. The rearrangement joins TRBV18 to TRBJ1-1; 10 bases fit TRBD1. This CDR3 is CASSPSGTGETEAFF. The DNA of the CDR3 is TGTGCCAGCTCACCTAGCGGGACAGGGGAAACTGAAGCTTTCTTT. Based on the CDR3 plus reference TRBV18 and TRBJ1-1, the full variable domain is NAGVMQNPRHLVRRRGQEARLRCSPMKGHSHVYWYRQLPEEGLKFMVYLQKENIIDESGMPKERFSAEFPKEGPSILRIQQVVRGDSAAYFCASSPSGTGETEAFFGQGTRLTVV.